These 31 T cell receptor beta chains were all obtained from the same sample, sequenced in a study of OX40 agonist ivuxolimab in advanced cancers. Only in-frame clones appear in the TCRdb table, and some are missing; sequencing was by immunoSEQ multiplex PCR. The table lists about 24,000 clones, over 70% of them singletons. Sequenced material: CD4+ or CD8+ T cells sorted from blood, taken in a trial of the OX40 agonist ivuxolimab. All receptors derive from an adult with an advanced solid tumor such as melanoma, head and neck, liver or kidney cancer.

A note on this clone: Other DNA sequences in this sample translate to the same CDR3. The V gene is TRBV5-1, the J gene TRBJ1-1; TRBD1 aligns across 7 bases. This CDR3 is 13 amino acids long. V dropped 6 bases and J dropped 5; count of bases not matched to a gene: 7. Germline V gene sequence: CDR1 SGHRS, CDR2 YFSETQ. Here the CDR3 reads CASTTGAGTEAFF. CDR3 in DNA: TGCGCCAGCACCACAGGGGCCGGAACTGAAGCTTTCTTT.

V and J are TRBV7-2 and TRBJ2-7; TRBD1 aligns across 7 bases. This CDR3 spans 14 amino acids. The germline gives CDR1 SGHTA, CDR2 FQGNSA. The trim removed 4 bases at V and 0 bases at J, leaving 3 bases unmatched. DNA of the CDR3: TGTGCCAGCAGCTCCGGGACAGTCTCCTACGAGCAGTACTTC. Encoded protein: CASSSGTVSYEQYF.

This rearrangement joins TRBV10-3 to TRBJ2-7; 16 nucleotides line up with TRBD2. The CDR3 extends over 17 amino acids. CDR1 and CDR2 from the germline V gene are ENHRY and SYGVKD. The J segment lost 4 bases and the V segment lost 7 bases, leaving 10 bases of the junction unmatched. CDR3 DNA: TGTGCCATCACCGAGGGGACTAGCGGGAGGGCCGGGTACGAGCAGTACTTC. Its translation: CAITEGTSGRAGYEQYF.

This clone was picked up one time. CDR3 in DNA: TGTGCCAGCAGCCCTGGGCCAGGGGCCAACGTCCTGACTTTC. Translated, it gives CASSPGPGANVLTF. V gene TRBV7-3 combines with J gene TRBJ2-6; D call uncertain. The ends were cut back, 5 bases at V and 4 bases at J, with 9 bases in the middle. This CDR3 region has 14 residues. The germline V gene encodes CDR1 SGHTA and CDR2 FQGTGA.

The chain carries TRBV10-1 and TRBJ2-1; 11 bases are shared with TRBD2. Unmatched junction bases numbered 9, after V lost 9 bases and J lost 8 bases. In germline, CDR1 is WNHNN, CDR2 SYGVQD (reference sequence). CDR3 length: 14 amino acids. The CDR3 spells CASSTSGSTYEQFF. The CDR3 coding sequence is TGCGCCAGTTCAACTAGCGGGAGCACGTATGAGCAGTTCTTC.

The genes are TRBV28 and TRBJ1-6, with D unresolved. The V and J ends lost 10 bases and 9 bases respectively, with 16 bases between them. This CDR3 has 13 residues. Germline values: CDR1 MDHEN, CDR2 SYDVKM. The CDR3 loop reads CATGPQLGSPLHF. DNA of the CDR3: TGTGCCACCGGGCCCCAGCTTGGTTCACCCCTCCACTTT.

The chain recombines TRBV28 with TRBJ2-5, with unresolved D. Germline CDR1 is MDHEN and CDR2 is SYDVKM. V lost 7 bases and J lost 1, with 7 bases in between. The CDR3 has 12 amino acids. The CDR3 DNA reads as TGTGCCAGCAAAACTCTCCAAGAGACCCAGTACTTC. Encoded protein: CASKTLQETQYF.

The rearrangement uses TRBV19 and TRBJ2-2, with 9 bases aligning to TRBD1. The length of the CDR3 is 16 residues. The germline CDR1 and CDR2 sequences are LNHDA and SQIVND (reference sequence). With V trimmed by 4 bases and J by 3 bases, 6 bases remained unmatched. The DNA of the CDR3 is TGTGCCAGTAGTACCGACAGGGGGATCTACACCGGGGAGCTGTTTTTT. Protein product: CASSTDRGIYTGELFF.

V is TRBV6-5 and J is TRBJ1-2; 8 bases line up with TRBD1. CDR1 MNHEY and CDR2 SVGAGI come from the germline V gene. Losses at the gene ends were 6 bases for V and 5 bases for J; bases not matched to a gene: 11. The CDR3 runs to 15 residues. The CDR3 region is CASRESGGGPYGYTF. The CDR3 DNA follows: TGTGCCAGCAGGGAATCAGGGGGCGGACCTTATGGCTACACCTTC.

V and J are TRBV27 and TRBJ2-7; 10 bases line up with TRBD1. Germline-derived CDR1 and CDR2 are MNHEY and SMNVEV (reference sequence). The CDR3 has 18 residues. With V trimmed by 7 bases and J by 2 bases, 17 bases remained unmatched. Here the CDR3 DNA reads TGTGCCAGCAAACTCGCCGGGACAGGGGCAAGTGGGGCCTACGAGCAGTACTTC. Translation: CASKLAGTGASGAYEQYF.

The chain links TRBV27 to TRBJ1-2, with TRBD1 matching 7 bases. CDR1 is MNHEY and CDR2 is SMNVEV in the germline V gene (reference sequence). The length of the CDR3 is 13 residues. V shed 4 bases, J shed 8 bases, and the junction held 7 bases outside the gene matches. The CDR3 here is CASSSGTEYGYTF. The CDR3 DNA sequence: TGTGCCAGCAGTTCCGGGACAGAGTACGGCTACACCTTC.

The V gene is TRBV11-3, the J gene TRBJ1-2, with no clear D. V was pared by 3 bases and J by 12 bases, with 17 bases between. The CDR3 is 13 residues long. The germline V gene encodes CDR1 SGHNT and CDR2 YENEEA. For the CDR3, the DNA is TGTGCCAGCAGCTTCGAGCCCGGGAAGAGGAACACCTTC. It is translated as CASSFEPGKRNTF.

V gene TRBV5-4 combines with J gene TRBJ1-2; TRBD1 aligns across 12 bases. Looked up from germline, CDR1 is SGHNT and CDR2 is YYREEE (reference sequence). This CDR3 contains 16 residues. V lost 1 base, J lost 7 bases, and 8 bases stayed unmatched. In DNA form, the CDR3 reads TGTGCCAGCAGCTTGAGGGACAGGGGGCGCTCCGGTGGCTACACCTTC. This codes for CASSLRDRGRSGGYTF.

The table lists this clone with a few counts. The chain recombines TRBV5-4 with TRBJ2-1; no reliable D call. The V end was cut by 5 bases, the J end by 5 bases, with 11 bases between. The CDR3 contains 13 residues. Germline loops: CDR1 SGHNT, CDR2 YYREEE (reference sequence). Here the CDR3 DNA reads TGTGCCAGCAGAGCCCAGCAGAACAATGAGCAGTTCTTC. It codes for CASRAQQNNEQFF.

The chain couples TRBV30 to TRBJ2-5, with D possibly TRBD1 on 5 matching bases. CDR3 size: 13 residues. Germline CDR1 GTSNPN, CDR2 SVGIG (reference sequence). Trimming took 2 bases from V and 4 from J, leaving 11 bases between them. The CDR3 protein is CAWSQGMGETQYF. CDR3 bases: TGTGCCTGGAGTCAGGGTATGGGAGAGACCCAGTACTTC.

The chain recombines TRBV12-2 with TRBJ2-3; the table's D call of TRBD2 was not tested on the DNA. TRBV12-2 is deemed a pseudogene. The CDR3 loop spans 18 amino acids. The CDR3: CASRLDPSGRASPDTQYF. The CDR3 DNA is TGTGCAAGTCGCTTAGACCCTAGCGGGAGGGCCTCGCCGGATACGCAGTATTTT.

This sequence joins TRBV28 and TRBJ2-2; 8 nucleotides line up with TRBD2. Germline V gene data show CDR1 as MDHEN and CDR2 as SYDVKM. The CDR3 length is 15 residues. Trimming at V came to 7 bases and at J to 6 bases, leaving 10 bases not matched to a gene. The CDR3 DNA is TGTGCCAGCATACTAAGCGGGAGATTTGCCGGGGAGCTGTTTTTT. Translation: CASILSGRFAGELFF.

The rearrangement uses TRBV2 and TRBJ2-3, with a weak D call TRBD2 (6 bases). V was trimmed by 3 bases and J by 0 bases, leaving 13 bases between them. The CDR3 consists of 16 residues. CDR1 SNHLY and CDR2 FYNNEI come from the germline V gene. Here the CDR3 DNA reads TGTGCCAGCAGTGAGAGCCTAGCGCTTAGCACAGATACGCAGTATTTT. It translates to CASSESLALSTDTQYF.

The chain couples TRBV2 to TRBJ1-3, with TRBD1 identical over 7 bases. Germline values: CDR1 SNHLY, CDR2 FYNNEI. With 4 bases clipped from V and 0 bases from J, the junction kept 6 bases outside the gene matches. CDR3 length: 16 residues. The CDR3 sequence is CASSARTGISGNTIYF. The CDR3, as DNA: TGTGCCAGCAGTGCAAGGACAGGCATCTCTGGAAACACCATATATTTT.

As concerns this clone: Because the CDR3's place on the DNA is in doubt, the DNA is left out and the CDR3 is given as listed by TCRdb. This chain connects TRBV5-5 to TRBJ2-7. The germline gives CDR1 SGHKS, CDR2 YYEKEE (reference sequence). The CDR3 region is 14 residues in length, termini included. The CDR3: CASSFLWDRNEQYF.

The V call is TRBV10-3, the J call TRBJ1-5; no reliable D call. The CDR3 loop spans 14 amino acids. Germline-derived CDR1 and CDR2 are ENHRY and SYGVKD. V lost 7 bases and J 5 bases, leaving 15 bases between the germline ends. The CDR3 loop reads CAINNEGLYQPQHF. The CDR3 nucleotides are TGTGCCATCAACAACGAAGGGTTGTATCAGCCCCAGCATTTT.

The chain is built from TRBV11-2 and TRBJ2-3; 12 bases are shared with TRBD2. V lost 5 bases and J lost 3; bases outside the gene matches: 6. This CDR3 contains 16 residues. From germline, CDR1 is SGHAT and CDR2 FQNNGV. CDR3 sequence reads: CASSPRLAGATDTQYF. The CDR3 coding sequence is TGTGCCAGCAGCCCCCGACTAGCGGGAGCGACAGATACGCAGTATTTT.

The rearrangement joins TRBV28 to TRBJ2-7; 8 nucleotides match TRBD1. Germline CDR1 MDHEN, CDR2 SYDVKM. Unmatched junction bases numbered 9, after V lost 5 bases and J lost 3 bases. The CDR3 sequence is 15 residues long. CDR3 sequence (DNA): TGTGCCAGCAGTCCCTCGGACAGGGTAGACTACGAGCAGTACTTC. This translates into CASSPSDRVDYEQYF.

This clone was observed once. V gene TRBV6-5 combines with J gene TRBJ1-4; D gene uncertain. From germline, CDR1 is MNHEY and CDR2 SVGAGI. The CDR3 extends over 15 amino acids. V shed 0 bases and J shed 3 bases, with 8 bases lying between them. DNA of the CDR3: TGTGCCAGCAGTTACTCGTGGGCGGCTAATGAAAAACTGTTTTTT. Translated, it gives CASSYSWAANEKLFF.

V and J are TRBV6-5 and TRBJ2-5; weak D call: TRBD2 (6 bases). TRBJ2-7 matches the DNA end more closely, so the J call is doubtful. Germline V CDR1 and CDR2: MNHEY, SVGAGI. CDR3 length equals 15 residues. The CDR3 coding sequence is TGTGCCAGCAGTTCCCCCTGGGGACTCCCGTACGAGCAGTACTTC. This gives the protein CASSSPWGLPYEQYF.

This sequence joins TRBV7-2 and TRBJ1-1; a weak D match, TRBD1 (5 bases). CDR1 is SGHTA, CDR2 FQGNSA, per germline. V shed 2 bases and J shed 8 bases, with 12 bases lying between them. The CDR3 spans 13 residues. The CDR3 region has the DNA TGTGCCAGCAGCTTACCAGGGTTGGGCGAAGCTTTCTTT. Translating it yields CASSLPGLGEAFF.

This chain connects TRBV6-1 to TRBJ1-1; weak D call: TRBD1 (6 bases). CDR3 length: 14 amino acids. Per the germline V gene, CDR1 is MNHNS and CDR2 is SASEGT. The V and J ends lost 6 bases and 5 bases respectively, with 16 bases between them. The CDR3 reads CASSSKGGRTEAFF. CDR3 DNA sequence: TGTGCCAGCAGCTCCAAAGGGGGTCGAACTGAAGCTTTCTTT.

This chain joins TRBV7-8 and TRBJ2-7; TRBD1 aligns across 8 bases. V gave up 3 bases and J gave up 3 bases; unmatched junction bases: 4. CDR1 is SGHVS and CDR2 is FQNEAQ in the germline V gene. The CDR3 totals 14 residues. CDR3 DNA sequence: TGTGCCAGCAGCTTGGAGACAGGGGTCTACGAGCAGTACTTC. Residues: CASSLETGVYEQYF.

The J gene is TRBJ2-5, the V gene TRBV29-1, with D perhaps matching TRBD1 or TRBD2 (5 bases each). The CDR3 loop spans 13 amino acids. The germline V gene has CDR1 SQVTM and CDR2 ANQGSEA. V gave up 7 bases and J gave up 4 bases, with 16 bases separating them. The CDR3 coding sequence is TGCAGCGATAAACCGGGGCAAGGAGAGACCCAGTACTTC. It encodes CSDKPGQGETQYF.

This chain connects TRBV30 to TRBJ2-2; D uncertain. In germline, CDR1 is GTSNPN, CDR2 SVGIG (reference sequence). The CDR3 contains 14 residues. The ends were cut back, 6 bases at V and 7 bases at J, with 18 bases in the middle. The CDR3 reads CACPKGIWVGELFF. In DNA, the CDR3 is TGTGCCTGCCCCAAGGGAATTTGGGTCGGGGAGCTGTTTTTT.

Written as DNA, the CDR3 is TGTGCCAGCAGCCAAGTGGGGGCTAACCAGGGGGCCGGAAACACCATATATTTT. It encodes CASSQVGANQGAGNTIYF. The chain uses TRBV4-2 and TRBJ1-3; TRBD1 agrees at 8 bases. The germline V gene encodes CDR1 LGHNA and CDR2 YNFKEQ. The CDR3 consists of 18 residues. Germline trimming cut 1 base from V and 4 bases from J; bases unmatched to any gene: 12.